Listed below are T cell receptor beta chains from one sample, sequenced in a study of identical twins. TCRdb re-called the 5' RACE reads through MiXCR, storing one row per CDR3 protein. The sample has 300,000 to 350,000 distinct CDR3 sequences; 10% to 15% are singletons. These data were also reused for a study on yellow fever vaccine responses in identical twins.

The sequenced material came from CD8+ T cells sorted from blood. These receptors were obtained from a young woman in good health. Both conserved end residues are part of each CDR3. D genes are given only for firm matches. Clone size appears in some rows only: once, few, many, or a class for an expanded clone.

V gene	J gene	clone size	D gene	CDR3 protein	CDR3 DNA
TRBV7-8	TRBJ2-3	NA	NA	CASSLASRYSTDTQYF	TGTGCCAGCAGCTTAGCTAGCCGATACTCCACAGATACGCAGTATTTT
TRBV6-1	TRBJ1-1	NA	TRBD1	CASSEGTGVAEAFF	TGTGCCAGCAGTGAGGGGACAGGGGTGGCTGAAGCTTTCTTT
TRBV7-9	TRBJ2-5	few	NA	CASSLLQVEETQYF	TGTGCCAGCAGCCTACTACAGGTGGAAGAGACCCAGTACTTC
TRBV7-9	TRBJ1-1	NA	NA	CASSSGTQGAEAFF	TGTGCCAGCAGCTCGGGGACTCAAGGCGCTGAAGCTTTCTTT
TRBV20-1	TRBJ2-3	NA	NA	CSASALLTHDHTDTQYF	TGCAGTGCTAGCGCCCTCCTGACGCACGACCACACAGATACGCAGTATTTT
TRBV5-6	TRBJ2-7	many	TRBD2	CASSPGGGEQYF	TGTGCCAGCAGCCCGGGGGGGGGCGAGCAGTACTTC
TRBV6-1	TRBJ2-1	many	TRBD2	CASGLAGGPMNEQFF	TGTGCCAGCGGACTAGCGGGAGGGCCGATGAATGAGCAGTTCTTC
TRBV12-3/TRBV12-4	TRBJ1-4	NA	TRBD1	CASSPIQGEKLFF	TGTGCCAGCAGTCCGATACAGGGGGAAAAACTGTTTTTT
TRBV4-1	TRBJ2-2	many	NA	CASSQEGRGRGTGELFF	TGCGCCAGCAGCCAAGAAGGTCGAGGGAGAGGCACCGGGGAGCTGTTTTTT
TRBV24-1	TRBJ2-7	few	NA	CATSDSRGHEQYF	TGTGCCACCAGTGATTCCAGGGGCCACGAGCAGTACTTC
TRBV7-9	TRBJ2-5	NA	NA	CASSLAQVEETQYF	TGTGCCAGCAGCTTAGCGCAAGTAGAAGAGACCCAGTACTTC
TRBV29-1	TRBJ2-1	few	NA	CSVDGLARGHEQFF	TGCAGCGTTGACGGGCTAGCGAGAGGGCATGAGCAGTTCTTC
TRBV6-5	TRBJ2-5	NA	TRBD1	CASSYSGRLGGTGEETQYF	TGTGCCAGCAGTTACTCAGGAAGGTTGGGTGGGACAGGGGAGGAGACCCAGTACTTC
TRBV28	TRBJ1-1	NA	TRBD1	CASSPEGQGYTEAFF	TGTGCCAGCAGTCCAGAGGGACAGGGGTACACTGAAGCTTTCTTT
TRBV11-2	TRBJ2-5	NA	NA	CASSELGGGAETQYF	TGTGCCAGCAGCGAACTAGGTGGGGGCGCGGAGACCCAGTACTTC
TRBV5-1	TRBJ2-1	few	NA	CASSRGQASSYNEQFF	TGCGCCAGCAGCCGCGGGCAGGCGAGCTCCTACAATGAGCAGTTCTTC
TRBV12-5	TRBJ2-1	medium-sized	TRBD2	CASGPEGLARYNEQFF	TGTGCTAGTGGCCCTGAGGGACTAGCGCGATACAATGAGCAGTTCTTC
TRBV6-5	TRBJ2-1	few	TRBD2	CASSYPLAGYNEQFF	TGTGCCAGCAGTTACCCACTAGCGGGGTACAATGAGCAGTTCTTC
TRBV20-1	TRBJ2-2	NA	NA	CSARDMRETGELFF	TGCAGTGCTAGAGATATGAGGGAAACCGGGGAGCTGTTTTTT
TRBV20-1	TRBJ1-2	NA	NA	CSASEVGANYGYTF	TGCAGTGCTAGTGAAGTGGGAGCTAACTATGGCTACACCTTC
TRBV6-4	TRBJ2-3	few	NA	CASSDSMLHTDTQYF	TGTGCCAGCAGTGACTCGATGCTACACACAGATACGCAGTATTTT
TRBV12-5	TRBJ2-3	few	TRBD2	CATRGLAVTRNSTDTQYF	TGTGCTACCCGGGGACTAGCGGTGACTAGAAACAGCACAGATACGCAGTATTTT
TRBV2	TRBJ2-3	NA	NA	CASSELASTDTQYF	TGTGCCAGCAGTGAATTAGCTTCCACAGATACGCAGTATTTT
TRBV7-2	TRBJ2-3	few	NA	CASSLVDGDPYDTQYF	TGTGCCAGCAGCTTAGTCGACGGGGACCCCTATGATACGCAGTATTTT
TRBV7-9	TRBJ2-1	few	TRBD2	CASSLGVAGERRFF	TGTGCCAGCAGCTTAGGGGTAGCGGGAGAAAGAAGATTCTTC
TRBV5-6	TRBJ2-6	NA	NA	CASSLVVRDPGANVLTF	TGTGCCAGCAGCTTGGTGGTCAGGGATCCCGGGGCCAACGTCCTGACTTTC
TRBV6-1	TRBJ1-1	NA	NA	CASSDWGGTEAFF	TGTGCCAGCAGTGATTGGGGAGGTACTGAAGCTTTCTTT
TRBV6-1	TRBJ2-3	NA	TRBD2	CASTRGVGTDTQYF	TGTGCCAGCACACGGGGGGTGGGCACAGATACGCAGTATTTT
TRBV19	TRBJ1-2	NA	NA	CASSIDQTAANYGYTF	TGTGCCAGTAGTATAGATCAGACGGCAGCTAACTATGGCTACACCTTC
TRBV3-1	TRBJ2-1	many	NA	CASSPLAPYNEQFF	TGTGCCAGCAGCCCCCTAGCTCCATACAATGAGCAGTTCTTC
TRBV27	TRBJ2-2	few	TRBD2	CASLHVAGGQDTGELFF	TGTGCCAGCCTTCATGTAGCGGGAGGGCAGGACACCGGGGAGCTGTTTTTT
TRBV11-2	TRBJ2-7	few	NA	CASSFASGGYEQYF	TGTGCCAGCAGCTTCGCTAGTGGGGGGTACGAGCAGTACTTC
TRBV3-1	TRBJ1-1	many	NA	CASSQVPGFTEAFF	TGTGCCAGCAGCCAAGTACCCGGGTTCACTGAAGCTTTCTTT
TRBV6-1	TRBJ2-1	NA	TRBD2	CASSTGTSVYNEQFF	TGTGCCAGCAGCACCGGGACTAGCGTTTACAATGAGCAGTTCTTC
TRBV12-3/TRBV12-4	TRBJ1-5	many	NA	CASSLGGAGDQPQHF	TGTGCCAGCAGTTTAGGGGGGGCGGGTGATCAGCCCCAGCATTTT
TRBV10-2	TRBJ2-7	few	NA	CASSEEAFDEQYF	TGCGCCAGCAGTGAGGAGGCTTTTGACGAGCAGTACTTC
TRBV12-3/TRBV12-4	TRBJ2-3	few	NA	CASNLRGALSTDTQYF	TGTGCCAGCAATCTCAGGGGAGCACTTTCCACAGATACGCAGTATTTT
TRBV4-1	TRBJ2-7	many	TRBD1	CASSQAQGAYEQYF	TGCGCCAGCAGCCAAGCACAGGGGGCCTACGAGCAGTACTTC
TRBV9	TRBJ2-1	NA	NA	CASSVEGNGPRDEQFF	TGTGCCAGCAGCGTAGAAGGGAATGGCCCTCGGGATGAGCAGTTCTTC
TRBV28	TRBJ2-3	few	TRBD1	CASSHDRVGADTQYF	TGTGCCAGCAGTCACGACAGGGTGGGAGCAGATACGCAGTATTTT
TRBV24-1	TRBJ2-2	NA	TRBD1	CATSDLPYGQGANTGELFF	TGTGCCACCAGTGATTTGCCCTACGGACAGGGCGCGAACACCGGGGAGCTGTTTTTT
TRBV2	TRBJ1-2	few	NA	CATSIAPNYGYTF	TGTGCCACCTCTATAGCTCCGAACTATGGCTACACCTTC
TRBV27	TRBJ2-3	NA	TRBD1	CASSLYRTGFRDTQYF	TGTGCCAGCAGTTTATATCGGACAGGGTTTAGAGATACGCAGTATTTT
TRBV28	TRBJ2-5	few	TRBD2	CASSFGLALETQYF	TGTGCCAGCAGTTTTGGACTAGCGTTAGAGACCCAGTACTTC
TRBV2	TRBJ2-5	NA	NA	CAIGQQETQYF	TGTGCCATAGGACAGCAAGAGACCCAGTACTTC
TRBV27	TRBJ1-4	few	NA	CASSSVTNEKLFF	TGTGCCAGCAGTTCGGTAACTAATGAAAAACTGTTTTTT
TRBV12-3/TRBV12-4	TRBJ1-1	many	NA	CASSPDRKTEAFF	TGTGCCAGCAGTCCCGATCGTAAGACTGAAGCTTTCTTT
TRBV6-2/TRBV6-3	TRBJ2-3	NA	NA	CASSYSPDLYGQKIDTQYF	TGTGCCAGCAGTTACTCCCCTGACCTATACGGCCAAAAGATAGATACGCAGTATTTT
TRBV7-9	TRBJ2-7	NA	TRBD1	CASSSTGEWYEQYF	TGTGCCAGCAGCTCGACAGGGGAATGGTACGAGCAGTACTTC
TRBV6-5	TRBJ2-3	few	NA	CASSSERAVDTQYF	TGTGCCAGCAGTTCGGAGAGGGCGGTAGATACGCAGTATTTT